This T cell receptor beta chain derives from a study of T cell clusters in autoimmune cytopenias. Study-wide background: The mean age of healthy donor controls was around 55 years, the median roughly 59 years.

Each sample's input was around 270 ng genomic DNA, 30,000 to 45,000 genome equivalents. Regarding this clonotype: Its specificity is not known.

Overall study results and limits: TRB repertoire shifts in secondary cytopenia and chronic lymphocytic leukemia mostly reflected lymphoma, not autoimmunity.

TRB rearrangements were amplified by touch-down multiplex PCR with mixed TRB-A/B primers. TCRdb reworked the multiplex PCR reads into one entry per CDR3 protein, no DNA. This repertoire includes under 15,000 distinct CDR3 sequences. These same data were also listed under a study on T cell repertoires in aging, cancer and after chemotherapy. That source notes: Compared with age-matched healthy donors, untreated hematological or solid cancer patients showed higher blood TCR clonality.

This clonotype was obtained from a human donor in good health. Sequencing was carried out using peripheral blood.

The CDR3 spells CASTTAGAYEQFF. The chain combines TRBV5-4 with TRBJ2-1; TCRdb names TRBD1, which stays unverified in the absence of DNA. This CDR3 has 13 residues. Germline V lookup: CDR1 SGHNT, CDR2 YYREEE (reference sequence).